Presented here are 12 T cell receptor beta chains from one specimen sequenced in a study of control samples from healthy donors and cancer patients. Only in-frame clones appear in the TCRdb table, and some are missing; sequencing was by immunoSEQ multiplex PCR. Among 100,000 to 150,000 clones listed, more than 75% were seen once. Sample: blood. The receptors here all came from a man younger than 35 in good health.

V is TRBV6-2 or TRBV6-3 and J is TRBJ1-2, with a tentative D call TRBD1 (5 bases). Trimming stripped 2 bases from V and 3 bases from J, with 16 bases between. CDR3 size: 16 residues. Looked up from germline, CDR1 is MNHEY and CDR2 is SVGEGT. In DNA form, the CDR3 reads TGTGCCAGCAGTTACACACCCCGGGACCGAGACTATGGCTACACCTTC. Amino acid sequence: CASSYTPRDRDYGYTF.

This clone was counted between two and nine times. The chain combines TRBV4-3 with TRBJ2-7; TRBD1 agrees at 9 bases. Germline V gene lookup returns CDR1 LGHNA and CDR2 YSLEER. Unmatched junction bases numbered 13, after V lost 4 bases and J lost 6 bases. The CDR3 is made up of 16 amino acids. CDR3 region: CASSLTLGGQGSEQYF. The CDR3 DNA follows: TGCGCCAGCAGCCTCACCCTGGGGGGACAGGGTTCCGAGCAGTACTTC.

This chain connects TRBV4-1 to TRBJ2-3, with 7 bases fitting TRBD1. Germline CDR1 MGHRA, CDR2 YSYEKL. Unmatched junction bases numbered 12, after V lost 0 bases and J lost 12 bases. The CDR3 is made up of 15 amino acids. Here the CDR3 reads CASSQEWEMTGRQYF. The CDR3, as DNA: TGCGCCAGCAGCCAAGAGTGGGAGATGACAGGGAGACAGTATTTT.

V is TRBV19 and J is TRBJ2-7; 8 bases match TRBD1. The V and J ends lost 0 bases and 5 bases, in that order; junction bases with no gene match: 9. The germline CDR1 and CDR2 sequences are LNHDA and SQIVND (reference sequence). The CDR3 has 16 residues. In DNA form, the CDR3 reads TGTGCCAGTAGTATAGATCCGAGGACAGGGACGAACGAGCAGTACTTC. This gives the protein CASSIDPRTGTNEQYF.

This clone was counted a few times. This rearrangement joins TRBV4-1 to TRBJ1-1; D remains ambiguous. CDR3 length: 13 residues. Between the trimmed V and J ends, which lost 0 bases and 3 bases, there was a span of 5 bases. The germline CDR1 and CDR2 sequences are MGHRA and YSYEKL. The CDR3: CASSQERDTEAFF. The CDR3 region has the DNA TGCGCCAGCAGCCAAGAGAGAGACACTGAAGCTTTCTTT.

This clone was detected a few times. The chain links TRBV10-2 to TRBJ1-1; the D is unclear. CDR1 WSHSY and CDR2 SAAADI come from the germline V gene. The CDR3 loop spans 14 amino acids. V dropped 6 bases and J dropped 1 base, with 12 bases sitting between them. The CDR3 DNA follows: TGCGCCAGCAGGGACTACTATAAGAACACTGAAGCTTTCTTT. Amino acid sequence: CASRDYYKNTEAFF.

The V gene is TRBV5-1, the J gene TRBJ2-5; D unclear. CDR3 length equals 15 residues. V was cut by 0 bases and J by 2 bases, with 11 bases left in between. Germline CDR1 reads SGHRS; CDR2 reads YFSETQ. The CDR3 region is CASSLEVGPQETQYF. DNA for the CDR3: TGCGCCAGCAGCTTGGAGGTGGGTCCTCAAGAGACCCAGTACTTC. The variable domain in full, with the rest retrieved from reference TRBV5-1 and TRBJ2-5, is KAGVTQTPRYLIKTRGQQVTLSCSPISGHRSVSWYQQTPGQGLQFLFEYFSETQRNKGNFPGRFSGRQFSNSRSEMNVSTLELGDSALYLCASSLEVGPQETQYFGPGTRLLVL.

This chain joins TRBV7-2 and TRBJ2-2; D is perhaps TRBD2 (6 bases). The CDR3 contains 15 residues. V was pared by 3 bases and J by 2 bases, with 10 bases between. Germline V CDR1 and CDR2: SGHTA, FQGNSA. The CDR3 is CASSFLGGNTGELFF. The CDR3 DNA reads as TGTGCCAGCAGCTTTTTGGGGGGAAACACCGGGGAGCTGTTTTTT.

For the CDR3, the DNA is TGTGCCAGCAGCCGGGGGGCCTGGGCGGGGCCTAGCACAGATACGCAGTATTTT. Translating it yields CASSRGAWAGPSTDTQYF. The chain uses TRBV3-1 (or the pseudogene TRBV3-2) and TRBJ2-3; D may be TRBD1 or TRBD2 (6 bases each). The germline V gene has CDR1 LGHDT and CDR2 YNNKEL (reference sequence). V dropped 4 bases and J dropped 0 bases, with 20 bases sitting between them. The CDR3 spans 18 residues.

The chain combines TRBV7-8 with TRBJ2-1, with 12 nucleotides matching TRBD2. The CDR3 is 16 amino acids. Per germline, CDR1 SGHVS and CDR2 FQNEAQ. The V and J ends lost 2 bases and 8 bases, in that order; junction bases with no gene match: 7. CDR3 protein: CASSLSRTSGNYEQFF. The CDR3 DNA sequence: TGTGCCAGCAGCTTAAGTCGGACTAGCGGGAACTATGAGCAGTTCTTC.

V is TRBV28 and J is TRBJ2-3; D remains unclear. CDR3 length equals 15 residues. The germline V gene encodes CDR1 MDHEN and CDR2 SYDVKM. V was pared by 3 bases and J by 2 bases, with 12 bases between. DNA for the CDR3: TGTGCCAGCAGTTTTTTTAGGCTAGTCACAGATACGCAGTATTTT. Its translation is CASSFFRLVTDTQYF.

This clone was found once. The J gene is TRBJ2-7, the V gene TRBV19, with D perhaps matching TRBD1 or TRBD2 (5 bases each). V lost 10 bases to trimming and J lost 3 bases, with 22 bases between them. CDR1 is LNHDA and CDR2 is SQIVND in the germline V gene (reference sequence). The CDR3 sequence is 15 residues long. This CDR3 reads CATRGQRDRYYEQYF. The CDR3 DNA is TGTGCCACCCGAGGGCAACGGGACCGTTACTACGAGCAGTACTTC.